This TCR beta chain was profiled in a study of graft-versus-host responses after intestinal transplantation. Here immunoSEQ multiplex PCR was the method, and the copy in TCRdb shows in-frame clones only, minus some. This table holds around 100,000 clones, more than 75% found once. Trimming stripped 4 bases from V and 0 bases from J, with 1 base between. The CDR3 contains 11 residues. Germline values: CDR1 SNHLY, CDR2 FYNNEI. As concerns this clone: The antigen remains unidentified.

The sequencing used unstimulated CD4+ T cells sorted from spleen or lymph node cells, collected before transplant. The chain recombines TRBV2 with TRBJ2-7; no clear D gene. This TCR derives from a human donor who was the organ donor for an intestinal transplant. CDR3 residues: CASSASYEQYF. DNA of the CDR3: TGTGCCAGCAGTGCCTCCTACGAGCAGTACTTC.